A selection of T cell receptor beta chains follows, all from one sample in a study of OX40 agonist ivuxolimab in advanced cancers. Profiled with immunoSEQ multiplex PCR; TCRdb holds only in-frame clones, not every one. The top ten hold under 7% of the sample, which has approximately 69,000 clones, around four fifths seen once. Sequences were derived from CD4+ or CD8+ T cells sorted from blood, sampled in a trial of the OX40 agonist ivuxolimab. The receptors shown here come from an adult with an advanced solid tumor such as melanoma, head and neck, liver or kidney cancer. Each CDR3 is given with its conserved first and last residue. D genes are given only for firm matches. Size tells how often a clone was seen (once, few, many) or the class of an expanded clone, and some rows leave it out.

size | D | J | V | CDR3
NA | TRBD2 | TRBJ2-7 | TRBV28 | CASSLGTSGNPEQYF
NA | TRBD1 | TRBJ1-2 | TRBV4-3 | CASSQPRAGGGGYTF
NA | NA | TRBJ1-5 | TRBV27 | CASSPQPGAVQPQHF
NA | NA | TRBJ2-3 | TRBV7-8 | CASSWGEVLAQTDTQYF
NA | TRBD1 | TRBJ2-2 | TRBV19 | CASSNGFGTVGYTGELFF
NA | NA | TRBJ2-1 | TRBV28 | CASRSDTYNEQFF
NA | TRBD1 | TRBJ2-7 | TRBV7-2 | CASSLSTGGGYEQYF
NA | NA | TRBJ2-5 | TRBV5-1 | CASSLGTGGQETQYF
NA | NA | TRBJ2-7 | TRBV6-6 | CASRVALMAYEQYF
NA | NA | TRBJ2-5 | TRBV15 | CATSSGTRETQYF
once | TRBD1 | TRBJ1-5 | TRBV6-5 | CASSPSQGYQPQHF
NA | TRBD1 | TRBJ2-7 | TRBV5-4 | CASSSSGQGPYEQYF
NA | NA | TRBJ2-1 | TRBV4-2 | CASSPEASYNEQFF
NA | NA | TRBJ2-6 | TRBV5-1 | CASSLAQTPSGANVLTF